These 14 T cell receptor beta chains share one sample of origin, sequenced in a study of response to subunit inactivated influenza vaccine. TCRdb reanalysed the RT-PCR reads using MiXCR and keeps one entry per CDR3 protein. The repertoire holds about 800,000 distinct CDR3 sequences, with approximately 21% as singletons. Sample: PBMCs from blood, taken 5 days after vaccination. These receptors all come from a man in his fifties who received an inactivated influenza vaccine.

The chain uses TRBV11-3 and TRBJ2-3; TRBD2 agrees at 8 bases. CDR3 length equals 14 residues. CDR1 SGHNT and CDR2 YENEEA come from the germline V gene. The V gene end was trimmed by 4 bases and the J gene end by 6 bases; junction bases not matched to a gene: 6. This CDR3 reads CASSWAGGSDTQYF. CDR3 sequence (DNA): TGTGCCAGCAGCTGGGCGGGGGGATCGGATACGCAGTATTTT.

The rearrangement joins TRBV28 to TRBJ2-7; 8 bases line up with TRBD1. The V gene end was trimmed by 6 bases and the J gene end by 5 bases; junction bases not matched to a gene: 21. Germline lookup yields CDR1 MDHEN and CDR2 SYDVKM. This CDR3 is 18 amino acids long. The CDR3 loop is CASRLSRLMGQALHEQYF. The CDR3 nucleotides read TGTGCCAGCAGACTATCCCGACTAATGGGACAGGCTCTCCACGAGCAGTACTTC.

The DNA of the CDR3 is TGCGCCAGCAGCTTGGCGGTGGACACCGGGGAGCTGTTTTTT. The encoded protein is CASSLAVDTGELFF. The V call is TRBV5-1, the J call TRBJ2-2; D gene ambiguous. The germline CDR1 and CDR2 sequences are SGHRS and YFSETQ. Trimming took off 0 bases at V and 3 bases at J, with 6 bases between the two ends. CDR3 length: 14 residues.

The CDR3 sequence is CASSQDVVETIPREQYF. CDR3 in DNA: TGCGCCAGCAGCCAAGATGTCGTCGAGACCATCCCCCGCGAGCAGTACTTC. The chain links TRBV4-3 to TRBJ2-7, with D unclear. Trimming shortened V by 0 bases and J by 6 bases, and 21 bases separated the two germline ends. The length of the CDR3 is 17 residues. Germline V lookup: CDR1 LGHNA, CDR2 YSLEER.

This clonotype was seen more than once but under ten times. The chain carries TRBV20-1 and TRBJ2-7; 8 bases are shared with TRBD1. Germline values: CDR1 DFQATT, CDR2 SNEGSKA (reference sequence). CDR3 length: 13 residues. With V trimmed by 3 bases and J by 3 bases, 4 bases remained unmatched. The CDR3 spells CSASSGTGYEQYF. The CDR3 DNA is TGCAGTGCTAGTTCCGGGACAGGCTACGAGCAGTACTTC.

This clonotype was counted only a few times. CDR3 sequence (DNA): TGCGCCAGCAGCCAAGATATGCGGGATTTCTTGTATGAGCAGTTCTTC. Its protein product is CASSQDMRDFLYEQFF. V usage is TRBV4-3 and J usage is TRBJ2-1, with a possible D match to TRBD2 (6 bases). V was trimmed by 0 bases and J by 8 bases, leaving 17 bases between them. Germline V gene lookup returns CDR1 LGHNA and CDR2 YSLEER. The CDR3 totals 16 residues.

This clonotype turned up a few times. The chain carries TRBV7-2 and TRBJ2-5; 9 nucleotides line up with TRBD2. With V trimmed by 5 bases and J by 2 bases, 6 bases remained unmatched. The CDR3 loop spans 15 amino acids. Germline V gene lookup returns CDR1 SGHTA and CDR2 FQGNSA. The CDR3 protein is CASSQPLAGQETQYF. The CDR3 nucleotides are TGTGCCAGCAGCCAACCCCTAGCGGGGCAAGAGACCCAGTACTTC. Complete variable domain (other parts from reference TRBV7-2 and TRBJ2-5): GAGVSQSPSNKVTEKGKDVELRCDPISGHTALYWYRQSLGQGLEFLIYFQGNSAPDKSGLPSDRFSAERTGGSVSTLTIQRTQQEDSAVYLCASSQPLAGQETQYFGPGTRLLVL.

This clonotype was counted ten times or more. This CDR3 is CASSLNGANVLTF. CDR3 DNA: TGTGCCAGCAGTTTAAATGGGGCCAACGTCCTGACTTTC. The chain couples TRBV12-3 or TRBV12-4 to TRBJ2-6; D remains unclear. The CDR3 length is 13 residues. V dropped 2 bases and J dropped 3 bases, with 2 bases sitting between them.

To note about this clonotype: This may come from a read error, since a much larger clone is one base off. The chain employs TRBV7-9 and TRBJ2-7; no reliable D call. CDR1 is SEHNR and CDR2 is FQNEAQ in the germline V gene (reference sequence). Deletions cut 3 bases from V and 2 bases from J, with 5 bases between. The length of the CDR3 is 12 residues. The CDR3 bases are TGTGCCAGCAGCTTCGAGGCCTACGAGCAGTACTTC. Protein sequence: CASSFEAYEQYF.

The chain joins TRBV20-1 to TRBJ2-3; D possibly corresponds to TRBD2 (6 bases). CDR3 size: 14 residues. CDR1 is DFQATT, CDR2 SNEGSKA, per germline (reference sequence). V shed 6 bases and J shed 5 bases, with 18 bases lying between them. CDR3: CSAKPLAQLDTQYF. CDR3 nucleotide sequence: TGCAGTGCAAAACCACTAGCCCAGCTAGATACGCAGTATTTT.

This chain links TRBV4-3 with TRBJ2-1, with 8 bases aligning to TRBD2. Trimming took 3 bases from V and 4 from J; bases not matched to a gene: 8. The CDR3 is 16 residues long. Looked up from germline, CDR1 is LGHNA and CDR2 is YSLEER. The CDR3 DNA reads TGCGCCAGCAGCCAGGGCGGGAGGCCCTTTTACAATGAGCAGTTCTTC. Its translation is CASSQGGRPFYNEQFF.

At least ten counts were recorded for this clonotype. This chain links TRBV29-1 with TRBJ2-3; D not certain. In germline, CDR1 is SQVTM, CDR2 ANQGSEA. V lost 0 bases and J 7 bases, leaving 8 bases between the germline ends. The CDR3 contains 12 residues. The chain's CDR3 is CSVEESANTQYF. CDR3 nucleotides: TGCAGCGTTGAAGAGTCGGCCAATACGCAGTATTTT.

This clonotype was found a few times. CDR3 region: CASSQMLTDTQYF. For the CDR3, the DNA is TGTGCCAGCAGCCAAATGTTAACAGATACGCAGTATTTT. This chain connects TRBV14 to TRBJ2-3; D remains ambiguous. Germline CDR1 and CDR2: SGHDN and FVKESK. The CDR3 sequence is 13 residues long. V lost 2 bases and J lost 3, with 6 bases in between.

This chain joins TRBV2 and TRBJ1-2; perhaps TRBD1 as D (6 bases). Trimming took off 6 bases at V and 7 bases at J, with 9 bases between the two ends. The CDR3 totals 11 residues. Germline CDR1 is SNHLY and CDR2 is FYNNEI. The CDR3 loop is CASRAGVGYTF. The CDR3 DNA reads TGTGCCAGCAGGGCAGGGGTTGGCTACACCTTC.